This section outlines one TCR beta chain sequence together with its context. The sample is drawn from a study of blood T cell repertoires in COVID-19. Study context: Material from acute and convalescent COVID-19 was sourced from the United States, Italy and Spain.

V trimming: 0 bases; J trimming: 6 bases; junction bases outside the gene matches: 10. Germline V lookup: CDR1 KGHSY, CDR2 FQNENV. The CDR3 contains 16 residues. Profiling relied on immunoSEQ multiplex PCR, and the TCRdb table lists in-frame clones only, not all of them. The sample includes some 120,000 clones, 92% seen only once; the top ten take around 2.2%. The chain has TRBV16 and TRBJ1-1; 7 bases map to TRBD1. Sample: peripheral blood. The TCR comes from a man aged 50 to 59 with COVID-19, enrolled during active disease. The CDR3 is CASSQSGTVVAPEAFF. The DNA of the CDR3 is TGTGCCAGCAGCCAATCAGGGACAGTTGTGGCACCTGAAGCTTTCTTT.